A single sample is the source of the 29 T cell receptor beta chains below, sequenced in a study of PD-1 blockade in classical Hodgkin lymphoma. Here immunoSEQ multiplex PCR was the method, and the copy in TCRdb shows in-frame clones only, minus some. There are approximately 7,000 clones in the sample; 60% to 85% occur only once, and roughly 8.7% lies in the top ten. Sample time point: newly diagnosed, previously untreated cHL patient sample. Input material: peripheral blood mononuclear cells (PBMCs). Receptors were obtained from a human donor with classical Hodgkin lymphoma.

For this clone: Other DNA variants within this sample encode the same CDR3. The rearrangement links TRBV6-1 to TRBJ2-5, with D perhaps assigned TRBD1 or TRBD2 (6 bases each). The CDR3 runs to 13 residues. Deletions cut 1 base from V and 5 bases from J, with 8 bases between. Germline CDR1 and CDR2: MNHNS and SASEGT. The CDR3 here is CASSEEGGETQYF. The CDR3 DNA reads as TGTGCCAGCAGTGAAGAAGGGGGGGAGACCCAGTACTTC.

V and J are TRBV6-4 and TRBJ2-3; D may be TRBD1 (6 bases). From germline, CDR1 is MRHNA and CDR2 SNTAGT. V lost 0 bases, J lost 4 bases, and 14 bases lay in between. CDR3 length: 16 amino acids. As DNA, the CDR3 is TGTGCCAGCAGTGACTCGAGTGGGGGCGGTTCAGATACGCAGTATTTT. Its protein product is CASSDSSGGGSDTQYF.

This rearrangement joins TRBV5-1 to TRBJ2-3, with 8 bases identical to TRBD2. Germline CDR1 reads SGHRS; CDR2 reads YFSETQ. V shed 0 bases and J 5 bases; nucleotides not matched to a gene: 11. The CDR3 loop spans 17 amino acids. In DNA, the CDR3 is TGCGCCAGCAGCTTGGGCGGAGGCGGGAGCGGGGGAGATACGCAGTATTTT. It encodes CASSLGGGGSGGDTQYF. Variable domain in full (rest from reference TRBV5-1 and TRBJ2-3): KAGVTQTPRYLIKTRGQQVTLSCSPISGHRSVSWYQQTPGQGLQFLFEYFSETQRNKGNFPGRFSGRQFSNSRSEMNVSTLELGDSALYLCASSLGGGGSGGDTQYFGPGTRLTVL.

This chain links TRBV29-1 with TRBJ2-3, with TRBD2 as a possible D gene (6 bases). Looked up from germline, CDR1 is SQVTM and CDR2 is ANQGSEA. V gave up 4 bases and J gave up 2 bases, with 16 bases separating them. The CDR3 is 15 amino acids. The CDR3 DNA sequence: TGCAGCGTTGTGGGGGGAACTTCACCCACAGATACGCAGTATTTT. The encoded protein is CSVVGGTSPTDTQYF.

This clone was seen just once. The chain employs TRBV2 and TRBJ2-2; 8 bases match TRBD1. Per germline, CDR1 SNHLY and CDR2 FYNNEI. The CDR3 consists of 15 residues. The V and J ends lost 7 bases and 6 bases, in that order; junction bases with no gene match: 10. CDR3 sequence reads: CASILDRGGSGELFF. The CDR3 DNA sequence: TGTGCCAGCATTCTTGACAGGGGTGGGTCCGGGGAGCTGTTTTTT.

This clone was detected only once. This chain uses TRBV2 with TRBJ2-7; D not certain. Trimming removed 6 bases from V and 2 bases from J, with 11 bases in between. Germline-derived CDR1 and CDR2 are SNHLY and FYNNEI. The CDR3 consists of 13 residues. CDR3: CASSVTAPYEQYF. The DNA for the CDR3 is TGTGCCAGCAGCGTCACTGCCCCCTACGAGCAGTACTTC.

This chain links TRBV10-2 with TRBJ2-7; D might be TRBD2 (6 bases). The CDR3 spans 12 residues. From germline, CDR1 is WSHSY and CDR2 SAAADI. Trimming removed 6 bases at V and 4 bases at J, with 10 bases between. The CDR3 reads CASSPSAYEQYF. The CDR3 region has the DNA TGCGCCAGCAGCCCTAGCGCGTACGAGCAGTACTTC.

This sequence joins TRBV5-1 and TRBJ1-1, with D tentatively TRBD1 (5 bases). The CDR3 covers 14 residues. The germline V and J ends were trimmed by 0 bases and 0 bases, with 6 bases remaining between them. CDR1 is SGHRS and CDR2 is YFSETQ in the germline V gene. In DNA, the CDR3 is TGCGCCAGCAGCTTGGGGACATTGAACACTGAAGCTTTCTTT. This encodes CASSLGTLNTEAFF.

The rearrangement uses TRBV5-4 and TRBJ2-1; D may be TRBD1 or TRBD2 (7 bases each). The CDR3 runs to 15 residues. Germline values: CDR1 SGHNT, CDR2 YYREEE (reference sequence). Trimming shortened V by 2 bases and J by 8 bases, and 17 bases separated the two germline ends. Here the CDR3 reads CASSFDREGDDEQFF. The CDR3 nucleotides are TGTGCCAGCAGCTTCGACAGGGAGGGTGACGATGAGCAGTTCTTC.

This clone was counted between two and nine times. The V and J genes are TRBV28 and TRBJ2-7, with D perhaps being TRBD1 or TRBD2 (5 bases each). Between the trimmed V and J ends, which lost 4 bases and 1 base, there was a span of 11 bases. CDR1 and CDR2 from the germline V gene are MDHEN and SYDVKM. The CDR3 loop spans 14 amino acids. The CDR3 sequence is CASSSGTESYEQYF. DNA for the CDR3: TGTGCCAGCAGTTCCGGGACCGAGTCCTACGAGCAGTACTTC.

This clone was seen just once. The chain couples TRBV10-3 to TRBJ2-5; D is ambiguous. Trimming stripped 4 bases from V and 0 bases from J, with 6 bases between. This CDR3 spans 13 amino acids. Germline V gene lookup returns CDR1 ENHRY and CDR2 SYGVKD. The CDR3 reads CAISGTNQETQYF. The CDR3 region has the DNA TGTGCCATCAGTGGTACCAACCAAGAGACCCAGTACTTC.

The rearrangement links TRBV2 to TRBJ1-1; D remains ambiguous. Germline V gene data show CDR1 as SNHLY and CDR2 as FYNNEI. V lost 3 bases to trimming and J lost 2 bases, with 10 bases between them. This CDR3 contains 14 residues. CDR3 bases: TGTGCCAGCAGTGACGGGCCGGATAACACTGAAGCTTTCTTT. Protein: CASSDGPDNTEAFF.

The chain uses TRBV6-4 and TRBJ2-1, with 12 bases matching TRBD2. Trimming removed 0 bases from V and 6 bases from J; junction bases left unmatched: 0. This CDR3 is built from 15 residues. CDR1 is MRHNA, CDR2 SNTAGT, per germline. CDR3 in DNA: TGTGCCAGCAGTGACTCGACTAGCGGGAGCAATGAGCAGTTCTTC. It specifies CASSDSTSGSNEQFF.

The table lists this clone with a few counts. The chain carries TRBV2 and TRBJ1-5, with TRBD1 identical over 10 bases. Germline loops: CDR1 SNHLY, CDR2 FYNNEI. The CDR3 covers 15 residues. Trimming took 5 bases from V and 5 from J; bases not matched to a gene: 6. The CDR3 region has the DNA TGTGCCAGCAGTTTTGACAGGGGGCTTGATCAGCCCCAGCATTTT. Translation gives CASSFDRGLDQPQHF.

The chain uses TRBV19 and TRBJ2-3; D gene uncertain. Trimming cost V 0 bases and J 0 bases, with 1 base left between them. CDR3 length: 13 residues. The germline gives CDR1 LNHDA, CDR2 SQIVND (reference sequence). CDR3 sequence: CASSIESTDTQYF. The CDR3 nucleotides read TGTGCCAGTAGTATAGAGAGCACAGATACGCAGTATTTT.

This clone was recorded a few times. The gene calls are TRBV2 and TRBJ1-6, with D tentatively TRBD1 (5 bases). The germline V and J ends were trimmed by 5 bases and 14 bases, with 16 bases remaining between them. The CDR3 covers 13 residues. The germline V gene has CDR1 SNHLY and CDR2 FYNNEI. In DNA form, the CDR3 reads TGTGCCAGCAGTCCGTTTCAGGGTGGGTCCCTCCACTTT. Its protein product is CASSPFQGGSLHF.

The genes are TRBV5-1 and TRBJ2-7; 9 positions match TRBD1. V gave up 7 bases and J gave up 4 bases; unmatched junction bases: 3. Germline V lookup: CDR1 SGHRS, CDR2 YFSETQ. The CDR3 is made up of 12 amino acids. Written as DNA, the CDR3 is TGCGCCAGCTCGGACAGGGGATACGAGCAGTACTTC. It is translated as CASSDRGYEQYF. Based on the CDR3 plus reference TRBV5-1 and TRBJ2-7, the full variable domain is KAGVTQTPRYLIKTRGQQVTLSCSPISGHRSVSWYQQTPGQGLQFLFEYFSETQRNKGNFPGRFSGRQFSNSRSEMNVSTLELGDSALYLCASSDRGYEQYFGPGTRLTVT.

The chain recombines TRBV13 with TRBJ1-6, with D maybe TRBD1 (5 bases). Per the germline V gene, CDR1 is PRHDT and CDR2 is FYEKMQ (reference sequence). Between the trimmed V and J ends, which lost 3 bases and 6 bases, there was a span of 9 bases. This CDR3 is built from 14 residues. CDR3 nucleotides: TGTGCCAGCAGCTTCCAGGGAAGTAATTCACCCCTCCACTTT. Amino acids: CASSFQGSNSPLHF.

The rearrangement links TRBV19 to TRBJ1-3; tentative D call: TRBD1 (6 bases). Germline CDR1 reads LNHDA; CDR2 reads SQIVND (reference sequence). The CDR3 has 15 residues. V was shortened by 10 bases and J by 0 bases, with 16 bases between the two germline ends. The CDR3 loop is CATAPTGISGNTIYF. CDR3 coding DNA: TGTGCCACAGCCCCAACAGGGATCTCTGGAAACACCATATATTTT.

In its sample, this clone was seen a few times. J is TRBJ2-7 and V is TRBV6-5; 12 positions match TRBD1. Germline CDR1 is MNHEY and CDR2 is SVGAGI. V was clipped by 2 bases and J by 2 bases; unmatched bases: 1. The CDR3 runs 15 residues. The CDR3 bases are TGTGCCAGCAGTTACCGGGACAGGGGGCCCTACGAGCAGTACTTC. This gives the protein CASSYRDRGPYEQYF.

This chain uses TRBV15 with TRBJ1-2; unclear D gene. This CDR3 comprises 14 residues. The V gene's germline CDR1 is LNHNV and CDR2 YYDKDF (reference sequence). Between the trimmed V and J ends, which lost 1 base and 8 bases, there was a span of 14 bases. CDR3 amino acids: CATSRGPSHGGYTF. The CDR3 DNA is TGTGCCACCAGCAGAGGGCCATCACACGGGGGCTACACCTTC.

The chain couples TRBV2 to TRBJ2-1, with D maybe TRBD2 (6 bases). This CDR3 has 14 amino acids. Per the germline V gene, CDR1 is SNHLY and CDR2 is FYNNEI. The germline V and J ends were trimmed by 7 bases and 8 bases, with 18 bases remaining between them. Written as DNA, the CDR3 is TGTGCCAGCACAAGCGGAGGGTTTATGTATGAGCAGTTCTTC. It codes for CASTSGGFMYEQFF.

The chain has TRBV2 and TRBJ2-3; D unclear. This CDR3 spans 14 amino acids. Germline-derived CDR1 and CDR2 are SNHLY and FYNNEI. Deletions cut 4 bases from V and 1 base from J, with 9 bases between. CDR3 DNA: TGTGCCAGCAGTGCGGACCGGGGCACAGATACGCAGTATTTT. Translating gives CASSADRGTDTQYF.

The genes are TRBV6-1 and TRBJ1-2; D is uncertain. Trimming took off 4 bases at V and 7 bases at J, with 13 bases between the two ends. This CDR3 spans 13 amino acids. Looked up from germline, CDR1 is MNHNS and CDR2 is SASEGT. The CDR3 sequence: CASSASSSIGYTF. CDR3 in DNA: TGTGCCAGCAGTGCTAGCTCTTCGATTGGCTACACCTTC.

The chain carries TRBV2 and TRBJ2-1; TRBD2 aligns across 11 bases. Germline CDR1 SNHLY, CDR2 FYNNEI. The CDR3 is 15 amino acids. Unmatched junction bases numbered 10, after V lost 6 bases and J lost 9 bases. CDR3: CASSLLAGEVGEQFF. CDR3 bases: TGTGCCAGCAGCTTACTAGCGGGGGAGGTGGGTGAGCAGTTCTTC.

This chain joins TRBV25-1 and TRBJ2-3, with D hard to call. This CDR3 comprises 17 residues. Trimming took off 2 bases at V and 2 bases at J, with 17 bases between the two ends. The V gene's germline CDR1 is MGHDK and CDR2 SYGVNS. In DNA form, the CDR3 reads TGTGCCAGCAGTGAAAAGGGAAATCCTACAGACACAGATACGCAGTATTTT. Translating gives CASSEKGNPTDTDTQYF.

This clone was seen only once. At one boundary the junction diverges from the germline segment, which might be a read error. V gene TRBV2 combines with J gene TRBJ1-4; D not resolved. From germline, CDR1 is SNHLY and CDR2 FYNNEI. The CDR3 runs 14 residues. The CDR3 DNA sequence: TGTGCCAGCACTGAAGACGCTTTTAAGGAAAAGATGTTTTTT. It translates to CASTEDAFKEKMFF.

The CDR3 sequence: CASSYSTGTNEKLFF. The CDR3, as DNA: TGTGCCAGCAGTTACTCGACGGGAACTAATGAAAAACTGTTTTTT. The chain has TRBV6-5 and TRBJ1-4; unclear D gene. The CDR3 has 15 amino acids. The germline CDR1 and CDR2 sequences are MNHEY and SVGAGI. V lost 0 bases and J lost 1, with 6 bases in between.

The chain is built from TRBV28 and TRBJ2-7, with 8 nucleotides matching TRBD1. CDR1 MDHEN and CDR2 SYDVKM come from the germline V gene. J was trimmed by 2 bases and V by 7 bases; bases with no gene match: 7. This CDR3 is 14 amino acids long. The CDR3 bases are TGTGCCAGCAACCTCGGGACAGGCCCCTACGAGCAGTACTTC. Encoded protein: CASNLGTGPYEQYF.